The 5 T cell receptor beta chains below were found in one sample sequenced in a study of shared clonotypes between healthy human individuals. Sequencing used immunoSEQ multiplex PCR; TCRdb keeps in-frame clones, though not all of them. The sample records 450,000 to 650,000 clones, 70% to 80% being singletons. The sample was PBMCs. All receptors come from a middle-aged woman in good health. Some clones in this sample may be carry-over from other donors' samples.

This clone was seen a few times. This specimen includes other DNA sequences encoding the same CDR3. CDR3 sequence (DNA): TGTGCCTGGAGTGTACTAGACGAAAAACTGTTTTTT. It specifies CAWSVLDEKLFF. The chain links TRBV30 to TRBJ1-4, with unresolved D. V lost 0 bases to trimming and J lost 8 bases, with 7 bases between them. The CDR3 sequence is 12 residues long. CDR1 and CDR2 from the germline V gene are GTSNPN and SVGIG (reference sequence).

V usage is TRBV29-1 and J usage is TRBJ2-2; D perhaps matches TRBD1 (5 bases). This CDR3 has 13 residues. Germline CDR1 reads SQVTM; CDR2 reads ANQGSEA. The CDR3 nucleotides read TGCAGAGCTGACAGACGGAACACCGGGGAGCTGTTTTTT. Amino acid sequence: CRADRRNTGELFF.

The chain combines TRBV18 with TRBJ1-1, with a weak D call TRBD1 (5 bases). The length of the CDR3 is 15 residues. Between the trimmed V and J ends, which lost 0 bases and 4 bases, there was a span of 12 bases. Germline-derived CDR1 and CDR2 are KGHSH and LQKENI. The CDR3: CASSPPRGESTEAFF. Here the CDR3 DNA reads TGTGCCAGCTCACCACCGCGAGGGGAATCCACTGAAGCTTTCTTT.

In the case of this clone: A far larger clone is off by one base, so a read error is likely. The V and J genes are TRBV5-4 and TRBJ2-6; 9 bases align to TRBD2. CDR1 is SGHNT and CDR2 is YYREEE in the germline V gene (reference sequence). This CDR3 has 16 residues. The ends lost 2 bases at V and 2 bases at J; junction bases unmatched: 2. The CDR3 nucleotides read TGTGCCAGCAGCTTTAGCGGGAGCACTGGGGCCAACGTCCTGACTTTC. Translation: CASSFSGSTGANVLTF.

This chain uses TRBV28 with TRBJ2-7; 9 bases map to TRBD2. Germline V lookup: CDR1 MDHEN, CDR2 SYDVKM. CDR3 length: 14 amino acids. Trimming at V came to 8 bases and at J to 1 base, leaving 6 bases not matched to a gene. CDR3 bases: TGTGCCAGCTCGCGACTAGCGGTTTCCTACGAGCAGTACTTC. Translation: CASSRLAVSYEQYF.